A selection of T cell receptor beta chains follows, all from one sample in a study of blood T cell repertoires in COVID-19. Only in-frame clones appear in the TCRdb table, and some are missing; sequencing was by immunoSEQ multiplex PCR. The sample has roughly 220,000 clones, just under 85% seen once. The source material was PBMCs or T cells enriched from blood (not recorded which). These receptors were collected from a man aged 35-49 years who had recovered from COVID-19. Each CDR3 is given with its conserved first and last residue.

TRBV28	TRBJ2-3	CASSPVAGGPWTDTQYF
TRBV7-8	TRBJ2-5	CASSPSGTETQYF
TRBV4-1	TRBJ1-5	CASSQEWTIGQPQHF
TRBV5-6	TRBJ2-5	CASSSIVGGQTQYF
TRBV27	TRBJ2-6	CASSFGHTTGANVLTF
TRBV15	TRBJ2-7	CATSRDRRVLYEQYF
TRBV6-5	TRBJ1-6	CASRGGSYNSPLHF
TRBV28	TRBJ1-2	CAGKGAGTGSYGYTF
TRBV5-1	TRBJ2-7	CASSGATGRFYEQYF
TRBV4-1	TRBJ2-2	CASSQDRVGELFF
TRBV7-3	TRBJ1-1	CASSRGITEAFF
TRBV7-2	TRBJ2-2	CASSQLGQYTGELFF
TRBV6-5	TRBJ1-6	CASTGQGSSPLHF
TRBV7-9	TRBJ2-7	CASSKTTGDYEQYF
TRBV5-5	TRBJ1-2	CASTQLGGRGSGYTF
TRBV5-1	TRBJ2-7	CASSLGPSGNPYEQYF
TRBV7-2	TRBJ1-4	CASSVQALNEKLFF
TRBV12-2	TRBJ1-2	CASPLSGTGGIANYGYTF
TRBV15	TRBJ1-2	CATSRVGVYGYTF
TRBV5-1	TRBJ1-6	CASSLGLSNSPLHF
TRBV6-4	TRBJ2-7	CASSPDRASYEQYF
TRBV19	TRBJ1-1	CASREGALNTEAFF